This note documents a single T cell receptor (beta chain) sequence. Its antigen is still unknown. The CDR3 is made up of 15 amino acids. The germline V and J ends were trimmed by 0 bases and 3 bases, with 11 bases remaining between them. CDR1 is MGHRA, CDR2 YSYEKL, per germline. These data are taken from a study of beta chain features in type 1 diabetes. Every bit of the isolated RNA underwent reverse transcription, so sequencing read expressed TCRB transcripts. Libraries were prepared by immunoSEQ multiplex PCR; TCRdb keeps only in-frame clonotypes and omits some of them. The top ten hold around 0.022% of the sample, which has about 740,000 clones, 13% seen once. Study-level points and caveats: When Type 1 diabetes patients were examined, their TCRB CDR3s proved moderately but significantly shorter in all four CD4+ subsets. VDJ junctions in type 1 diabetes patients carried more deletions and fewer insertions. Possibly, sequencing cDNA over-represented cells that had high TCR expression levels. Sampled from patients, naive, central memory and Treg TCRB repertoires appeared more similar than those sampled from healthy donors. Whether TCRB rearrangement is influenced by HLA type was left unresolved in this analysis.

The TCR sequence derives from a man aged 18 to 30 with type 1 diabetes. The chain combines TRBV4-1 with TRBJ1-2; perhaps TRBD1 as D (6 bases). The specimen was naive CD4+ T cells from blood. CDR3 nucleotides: TGCGCCAGCAGCCAAGACGCTGACAGGTACTATGGCTACACCTTC. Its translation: CASSQDADRYYGYTF.